The 10 T cell receptor beta chains below all came from one sample that was sequenced in a study of beta chain features in type 1 diabetes. Study-level points and caveats: Significant though moderate, a shortening of TCRB CDR3s appeared in all four CD4+ subsets of Type 1 diabetes patients.

Antigen specificity for these receptors is unknown. TCRB transcripts that were expressed got sequenced, as all of the isolated RNA had been reverse transcribed. Profiled with immunoSEQ multiplex PCR; TCRdb holds only in-frame clones, not every one. The sample lists about 22,000 clones; around three fifths were seen once. The source material was stem cell memory CD4+ T cells from blood. Every receptor here comes from a man younger than 35 with type 1 diabetes.

This clone was observed a few times. The chain joins TRBV5-1 to TRBJ1-1, with a possible D match to TRBD1 (5 bases). The V and J ends lost 0 bases and 7 bases respectively, with 19 bases between them. From germline, CDR1 is SGHRS and CDR2 YFSETQ. The CDR3 totals 16 residues. CDR3 protein: CASSLDFRQGSGEAFF. The CDR3 DNA sequence: TGCGCCAGCAGCTTGGACTTCCGCCAGGGCTCGGGTGAAGCTTTCTTT.

The table lists this clone with a few counts. CDR3 protein: CASSTGQSSGANVLTF. The CDR3, as DNA: TGTGCCAGTAGTACCGGACAGTCCTCTGGGGCCAACGTCCTGACTTTC. The chain has TRBV19 and TRBJ2-6; D is perhaps TRBD1 (6 bases). V lost 4 bases to trimming and J lost 0 bases, with 10 bases between them. This CDR3 comprises 16 residues. CDR1 and CDR2 from the germline V gene are LNHDA and SQIVND (reference sequence).

The rearrangement links TRBV28 to TRBJ2-7, with D possibly matching TRBD1 (5 bases). CDR3 size: 15 residues. In germline, CDR1 is MDHEN, CDR2 SYDVKM. V was pared by 2 bases and J by 2 bases, with 13 bases between. CDR3 sequence (DNA): TGTGCCAGCAGTTTAGGGCAGGGTCACCCCTACGAGCAGTACTTC. It encodes CASSLGQGHPYEQYF.

The gene calls are TRBV11-1 and TRBJ1-2, with D maybe TRBD1 (5 bases). Trimming removed 1 base at V and 7 bases at J, with 28 bases between. This CDR3 comprises 19 residues. Germline V gene sequence: CDR1 SGHAT, CDR2 FQDESV (reference sequence). In DNA, the CDR3 is TGTGCCAGCAGCTTAGGAGGCCGGTCACGGACCAGCGGGGCGGTTGGCTACACCTTC. Encoded protein: CASSLGGRSRTSGAVGYTF.

This clone was counted a single time. The chain uses TRBV6-5 and TRBJ2-7; D perhaps matches TRBD1 (5 bases). The CDR3 length is 16 residues. Germline CDR1 reads MNHEY; CDR2 reads SVGAGI. The germline V and J ends were trimmed by 0 bases and 7 bases, with 19 bases remaining between them. The CDR3 sequence is CASSYSTQGSRREQYF. CDR3 DNA: TGTGCCAGCAGTTACTCGACGCAGGGATCGCGTAGGGAGCAGTACTTC.

This clone was seen more than once but under ten times. This chain joins TRBV28 and TRBJ2-7; TRBD2 is a possible D gene (5 bases). Germline-derived CDR1 and CDR2 are MDHEN and SYDVKM. This CDR3 spans 14 amino acids. V gave up 5 bases and J gave up 5 bases, with 16 bases separating them. This chain's CDR3 is CASSPSLVPHEQYF. The CDR3 region has the DNA TGTGCCAGCAGTCCCTCACTAGTCCCCCACGAGCAGTACTTC.

The CDR3 DNA reads TGTGCCAGCAGCCAAGCTCAGGGGACCCAGTACTTC. Protein product: CASSQAQGTQYF. The rearrangement uses TRBV14 and TRBJ2-5, with a weak D call TRBD1 (5 bases). Trimming stripped 1 base from V and 7 bases from J, with 7 bases between. In germline, CDR1 is SGHDN, CDR2 FVKESK. The CDR3 spans 12 residues.

This clone has a handful of counts. The rearrangement uses TRBV4-2 and TRBJ2-3, with D unclear. Trimming took off 0 bases at V and 4 bases at J, with 14 bases between the two ends. The CDR3 length is 16 residues. Germline lookup yields CDR1 LGHNA and CDR2 YNFKEQ. The CDR3 region is CASSQEYARSADTQYF. The CDR3 DNA follows: TGTGCCAGCAGCCAAGAATATGCCCGGTCCGCAGATACGCAGTATTTT.

This clone was seen only a few times. This chain joins TRBV7-2 and TRBJ1-5; D not resolved. V was clipped by 5 bases and J by 4 bases, with 12 bases between them. The CDR3 has 14 residues. CDR1 and CDR2 from the germline V gene are SGHTA and FQGNSA. CDR3: CASSQPGGNQPQHF. For the CDR3, the DNA is TGTGCCAGCAGCCAGCCGGGAGGGAATCAGCCCCAGCATTTT.

The chain links TRBV9 to TRBJ2-1, with 9 bases identical to TRBD2. The CDR3 extends over 16 amino acids. The germline gives CDR1 SGDLS, CDR2 YYNGEE. Trimming cost V 0 bases and J 3 bases; bases outside gene matches: 4. Here the CDR3 DNA reads TGTGCCAGCAGCGTAGCTAGCGGGGTTATCTACAATGAGCAGTTCTTC. Translation: CASSVASGVIYNEQFF.